This T cell receptor (beta chain) was sequenced for a study of blood T cell repertoires in COVID-19 (dated by TCRdb to about 2020). For the study in its entirety: Collaborator samples came from the United States, Italy and Spain and covered acute and convalescent phases of COVID-19. The material from the prospective study consisted of cDNA or gDNA derived from T cells, B-cell-depleted T cells, or PBMCs. Deeply sampled blood TCRbeta repertoires from subjects exposed to, actively infected with, or recovered from COVID-19 were included in the dataset. A freely available public database, intended as a resource for researchers studying the immune response to SARS-CoV-2, is where the repertoires were released. Samples came from the ongoing ImmuneRACE study (first 160 participants) plus 1,254 subjects from 6 global collaborators. Sample metadata almost always included a de-identified subject ID, COVID-19 status, age in years and sex. Where HLA class I and class II types were available, the types were taken from metadata supplied by the sample provider, not from assay-based typing. What the authors observed across the whole study: The quantity of clinical and demographic metadata differed by source and by participant and was supplied without curation.

The immunoSEQ Assay, a bias-controlled multiplex PCR, was used to amplify TCRbeta CDR3 regions from genomic DNA. The study's processing was this. Within the assay, amplification of reference gene primers was used to estimate how many nucleated cells each sample contained. To quantify the absolute abundance of each unique TCRbeta CDR3 rearrangement, sequence reads were collapsed and filtered. For each sample, productive Simpson clonality was calculated as the square root of Simpson's diversity index over productive rearrangements. As stored in TCRdb, this immuneACCESS dataset retains in-frame rearrangements with V and J assigned. A fraction of the clones does not appear; measured against another copy, unresolved V genes explain less than half of the discrepancy, and the remainder lacks a known reason. V and J calls and clone size are as listed in that table; D and trimming were resolved from the DNA. This sample is represented by 90,000 to 150,000 clones; roughly 83% of them were singletons. 3% to 4.5% of the sample rests with the top ten.

To note about this clone: This clone's antigen is unknown. No much larger clone exists at a distance of one base, and base qualities are not known.

From the germline V gene, CDR1 is MNHEY and CDR2 is SVGAGI. V lost 7 bases and J lost 2 bases; the stretch between them is 14 bases long. Including the terminal cysteine and phenylalanine, the CDR3 comprises 14 residues. Just CDR3 DNA is preserved here, 42 bases in frame from base 1. Collaborating institutions collected whole blood in K2EDTA tubes following their own protocols. Collaborator samples were shipped for TCRbeta analysis as frozen whole blood, isolated PBMCs, or DNA extracted from either sample type. The chain is made from TRBV6-5 and TRBJ2-5, and possibly TRBD1, on 5 matching bases. The receptor comes from a woman at least 80 years old with acute or convalescent COVID-19. Material for sequencing was peripheral blood. Here the CDR3 is given as CASTTGFGQETQYF. The base sequence is TGTGCCAGCACCACAGGTTTTGGGCAAGAGACCCAGTACTTC.